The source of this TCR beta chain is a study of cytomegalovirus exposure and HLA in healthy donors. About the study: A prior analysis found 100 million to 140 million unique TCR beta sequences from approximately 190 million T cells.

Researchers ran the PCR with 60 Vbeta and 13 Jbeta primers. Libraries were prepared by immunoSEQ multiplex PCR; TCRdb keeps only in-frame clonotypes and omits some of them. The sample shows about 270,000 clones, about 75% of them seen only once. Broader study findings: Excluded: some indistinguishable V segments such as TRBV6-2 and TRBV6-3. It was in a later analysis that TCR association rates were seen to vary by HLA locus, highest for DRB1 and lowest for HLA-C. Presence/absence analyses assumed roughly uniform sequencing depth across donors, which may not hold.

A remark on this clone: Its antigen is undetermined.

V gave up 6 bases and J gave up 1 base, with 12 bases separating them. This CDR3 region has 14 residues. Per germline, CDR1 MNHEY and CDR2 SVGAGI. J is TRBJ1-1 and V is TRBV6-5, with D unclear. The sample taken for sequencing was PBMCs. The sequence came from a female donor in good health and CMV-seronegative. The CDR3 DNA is TGTGCCAGCAGAATCACAGCTCCGAACACTGAAGCTTTCTTT. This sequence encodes CASRITAPNTEAFF.